This T cell receptor beta chain is from a study of CD8 T cells in Susac syndrome. When the RNA was reverse transcribed, random hexamers were used with an input of 0.5 to 1 ug. MiXCR was run by TCRdb on the immunoSEQ multiplex PCR reads, yielding one entry per CDR3 protein. This sample carries about 300,000 distinct CDR3 sequences, 70% to 90% of them seen once, and the ten largest clones take approximately 0.2%. Sequencing of TCR beta was performed on blood CD8+ T cells and on blood CD4+ T cells. Negative isolation was used for CD8+ and CD4+ T cells and FACS enrichment for TEMRA cells. The CDR3 is 18 amino acids. Trimming took off 1 base at V and 3 bases at J, with 22 bases between the two ends.

The TCR comes from a human donor with multiple sclerosis. Sequences were obtained from CD8+ T cells from PBMCs. V usage is TRBV12-3 or TRBV12-4 and J usage is TRBJ2-7; possible D gene TRBD2, 5 bases. The chain's CDR3 is CASSLGYSDSIAGYEQYF. Written as DNA, the CDR3 is TGTGCCAGCAGTTTAGGTTACAGCGACTCGATTGCGGGCTACGAGCAGTACTTC.